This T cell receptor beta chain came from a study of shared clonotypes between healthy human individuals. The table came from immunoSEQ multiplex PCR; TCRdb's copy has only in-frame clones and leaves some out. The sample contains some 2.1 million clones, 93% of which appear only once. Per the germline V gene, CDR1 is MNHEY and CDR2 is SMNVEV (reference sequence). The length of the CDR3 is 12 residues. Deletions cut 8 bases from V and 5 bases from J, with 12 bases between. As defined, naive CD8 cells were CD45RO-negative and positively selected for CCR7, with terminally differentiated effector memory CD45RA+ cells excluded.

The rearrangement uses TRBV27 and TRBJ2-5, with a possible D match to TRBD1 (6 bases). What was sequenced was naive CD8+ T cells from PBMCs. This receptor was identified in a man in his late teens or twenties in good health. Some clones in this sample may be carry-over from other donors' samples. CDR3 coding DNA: TGTGCCAGCGGGGACATCTACGAGACCCAGTACTTC. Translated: CASGDIYETQYF.